The 18 T cell receptor beta chains in this list originate from one sample, sequenced in a study of blood T cells in healthy people across ages. The use of a sample-barcoded 5' primer and a J-beta primer mix characterized a second PCR of about 7 to 12 cycles. A single record per CDR3 protein comes from TCRdb applying MiXCR to the 5' RACE reads. The sample has about 780,000 distinct CDR3 sequences; 35% to 50% are singletons. The sample comprised blood. These receptors originate from an elderly man in good health.

The chain links TRBV30 to TRBJ2-1; TRBD2 is a possible D gene (7 bases). V lost 0 bases, J lost 4 bases, and 13 bases lay in between. This CDR3 is built from 15 residues. Germline loops: CDR1 GTSNPN, CDR2 SVGIG (reference sequence). The CDR3 DNA follows: TGTGCCTGGAGTGTTCGTGGGAGGGGGTACAATGAGCAGTTCTTC. This sequence encodes CAWSVRGRGYNEQFF.

The V and J genes are TRBV7-2 and TRBJ2-2; maybe TRBD2 (6 bases). V lost 1 base and J 1 base, leaving 13 bases between the germline ends. The CDR3 consists of 17 residues. CDR1 and CDR2 (germline): SGHTA, FQGNSA. Written as DNA, the CDR3 is TGTGCCAGCAGCTTAGTGTGGGCGCGGGAGAACACCGGGGAGCTGTTTTTT. Translated: CASSLVWARENTGELFF.

This sequence joins TRBV10-3 and TRBJ2-1; D is unresolved. The CDR3 is made up of 15 amino acids. Germline CDR1 reads ENHRY; CDR2 reads SYGVKD. With 0 bases removed from V and 5 bases from J, the gap between germline ends came to 11 bases. CDR3 residues: CAISESISRDNEQFF. The CDR3 nucleotides read TGTGCCATCAGTGAGTCGATCTCGAGAGACAATGAGCAGTTCTTC.

The gene calls are TRBV5-1 and TRBJ2-1, with a tentative D call TRBD2 (6 bases). In germline, CDR1 is SGHRS, CDR2 YFSETQ. The CDR3 length is 16 residues. The ends were cut back, 0 bases at V and 8 bases at J, with 18 bases in the middle. The CDR3 sequence: CASSLATGTGVYEQFF. CDR3 bases: TGCGCCAGCAGCTTGGCCACAGGAACGGGGGTGTATGAGCAGTTCTTC. Supplemented by reference TRBV5-1 and TRBJ2-1, the full variable domain reads KAGVTQTPRYLIKTRGQQVTLSCSPISGHRSVSWYQQTPGQGLQFLFEYFSETQRNKGNFPGRFSGRQFSNSRSEMNVSTLELGDSALYLCASSLATGTGVYEQFFGPGTRLTVL.

This clonotype was seen a few times. The V gene is TRBV7-9, the J gene TRBJ1-5, with D perhaps TRBD1 (5 bases). In germline, CDR1 is SEHNR, CDR2 FQNEAQ (reference sequence). Trimming left V 4 bases short and J 0 bases short, with 13 bases between. The CDR3 has 16 amino acids. The chain's CDR3 is CASSSMGGGSNQPQHF. Written as DNA, the CDR3 is TGTGCCAGCAGCTCCATGGGGGGAGGTAGCAATCAGCCCCAGCATTTT.

The chain combines TRBV7-2 with TRBJ2-3; TRBD2 is a possible D gene (5 bases). Trimming took off 2 bases at V and 6 bases at J, with 12 bases between the two ends. The germline V gene encodes CDR1 SGHTA and CDR2 FQGNSA. This CDR3 comprises 14 residues. CDR3 sequence reads: CASSLRPGRDTQYF. CDR3 bases: TGTGCCAGCAGCTTAAGACCGGGAAGGGATACGCAGTATTTT.

The chain couples TRBV20-1 to TRBJ1-5; D is undetermined. Germline loops: CDR1 DFQATT, CDR2 SNEGSKA (reference sequence). This CDR3 is built from 13 residues. Between the trimmed V and J ends, which lost 1 base and 2 bases, there was a span of 6 bases. CDR3 region: CSARVAGNQPQHF. The CDR3 nucleotides are TGCAGTGCTAGAGTGGCGGGCAATCAGCCCCAGCATTTT.

Details on this clonotype: Mismatch with germline at one junction end may stem from a read error. V and J are TRBV9 and TRBJ2-1; 16 bases fit TRBD2. The germline gives CDR1 SGDLS, CDR2 YYNGEE. The CDR3 runs to 19 residues. The CDR3 here is CASSAGLAGGKSSYDEQFF. The CDR3 DNA follows: TGTGCCAGCAGCGCGGGACTAGCGGGAGGGAAAAGCTCCTACGATGAGCAGTTCTTC.

This clonotype has only one observation. The chain uses TRBV6-9 and TRBJ2-1; D uncertain. V lost 7 bases and J 9 bases, leaving 7 bases between the germline ends. The germline gives CDR1 MNHGY, CDR2 SVAAGI. CDR3 length: 10 residues. CDR3 in amino acids: CASTAFEQFF. Written as DNA, the CDR3 is TGTGCCAGCACCGCGTTTGAGCAGTTCTTC.

This clonotype was recorded a few times. The chain uses TRBV5-1 and TRBJ1-5; D is possibly TRBD1 (5 bases). CDR1 SGHRS and CDR2 YFSETQ come from the germline V gene. The CDR3 length is 15 residues. V lost 4 bases, J lost 0 bases, and 11 bases lay in between. DNA for the CDR3: TGCGCCAGCAGCGTAGACAGCTATAGCAATCAGCCCCAGCATTTT. Translated, it gives CASSVDSYSNQPQHF.

This rearrangement joins TRBV6-1 to TRBJ2-1, with 9 bases lining up with TRBD2. From germline, CDR1 is MNHNS and CDR2 SASEGT. There are 16 residues in the CDR3. The junction had 7 bases not matched to a gene; V was cut back by 0 bases and J by 7 bases. DNA for the CDR3: TGTGCCAGCAGTGAAGCGCGCGGGAGGGCCAGAAATGAGCAGTTCTTC. Protein: CASSEARGRARNEQFF.

The chain recombines TRBV4-2 with TRBJ2-5; a possible D gene is TRBD1 (5 bases). The end of the DNA aligns better with TRBJ2-7, so the J call may be wrong. CDR1 LGHNA and CDR2 YNFKEQ come from the germline V gene. This CDR3 contains 15 residues. In nucleotides, the CDR3 is TGTGCCAGCAGCCAGGGGCCCGGGTCATGGGGCGAGCAGTACTTC. This gives the protein CASSQGPGSWGEQYF.

The chain combines TRBV5-1 with TRBJ2-5; no definite D call. Germline V lookup: CDR1 SGHRS, CDR2 YFSETQ. Trimming pared 4 bases from V and 2 bases from J, leaving 12 bases between. This CDR3 has 14 amino acids. Written as DNA, the CDR3 is TGCGCCAGCAGCCGCCGACCGATACAAGAGACCCAGTACTTC. This codes for CASSRRPIQETQYF.

At least ten counts were recorded for this clonotype. The gene calls are TRBV5-1 and TRBJ2-2, with D possibly being TRBD2 (5 bases). This CDR3 comprises 13 residues. Germline CDR1 and CDR2: SGHRS and YFSETQ. V lost 7 bases, J lost 4 bases, and 11 bases lay in between. CDR3 coding DNA: TGCGCCAGCCGGACTGACCTCACCGGGGAGCTGTTTTTT. Translating it yields CASRTDLTGELFF.

The chain couples TRBV15 to TRBJ2-1; the match to TRBD2 covers 8 bases. The CDR3 has 16 residues. With 1 base clipped from V and 2 bases from J, the junction kept 4 bases outside the gene matches. Germline CDR1 is LNHNV and CDR2 is YYDKDF (reference sequence). The CDR3: CATSRAAGVAYNEQFF. DNA of the CDR3: TGTGCCACCAGCAGAGCAGCGGGAGTTGCCTACAATGAGCAGTTCTTC.

This clonotype was seen a few times. V gene TRBV28 combines with J gene TRBJ1-2, with 10 bases fitting TRBD1. With 6 bases clipped from V and 4 bases from J, the junction kept 5 bases outside the gene matches. The CDR3 consists of 14 residues. CDR1 is MDHEN, CDR2 SYDVKM, per germline. The CDR3 coding sequence is TGTGCCAGCAGGGGGACAGGGGTGAGCTATGGCTACACCTTC. Translating it yields CASRGTGVSYGYTF.

The chain uses TRBV11-2 and TRBJ1-2; the D is unclear. Between the trimmed V and J ends, which lost 5 bases and 0 bases, there was a span of 13 bases. This CDR3 is 15 amino acids long. Per germline, CDR1 SGHAT and CDR2 FQNNGV. The CDR3 nucleotides read TGTGCCAGCAGCCCCACCGGCAGGCCTAACTATGGCTACACCTTC. Its translation: CASSPTGRPNYGYTF. The full variable domain, its missing parts supplied by reference TRBV11-2 and TRBJ1-2, is EAGVAQSPRYKIIEKRQSVAFWCNPISGHATLYWYQQILGQGPKLLIQFQNNGVVDDSQLPKDRFSAERLKGVDSTLKIQPAKLEDSAVYLCASSPTGRPNYGYTFGSGTRLTVV.

The chain combines TRBV6-6 with TRBJ2-1; D tentatively reads TRBD1 or TRBD2 (5 bases each). The germline V gene encodes CDR1 MNHNY and CDR2 SVGAGI (reference sequence). This CDR3 has 14 amino acids. V lost 8 bases, J lost 2 bases, and 13 bases lay in between. In DNA, the CDR3 is TGTGCCAGCGGAGTGTGGGGGACCTACAATGAGCAGTTCTTC. Its protein product is CASGVWGTYNEQFF.